In its sample, the clone carrying this TCR beta chain was seen a few times. Antigen: not known. The sample belongs to a study of CD8+ T cells in alopecia areata. The CDR3 runs 14 residues. Trimming cost V 0 bases and J 3 bases, with 7 bases left between them. In germline, CDR1 is SGDLS, CDR2 YYNGEE. This sample's treatment: oral pan-JAK inhibitor, 5-10 mg twice daily. Study outcomes and limitations: Expanded CD8+ clones among the top 100, as well as scalp clonality, were significantly decreased by tofacitinib.

The sequencing template was cDNA reverse transcribed from extracted RNA. Method: immunoSEQ multiplex PCR; TCRdb's copy keeps in-frame clones and lacks some. The table lists tens of thousands of clones, 29% of them singletons, with around 14% in the top ten. The chain couples TRBV9 to TRBJ1-5; a possible D gene is TRBD1 (5 bases). The TCR originated in a human donor with alopecia areata. The specimen was CD8+ T cells sorted from blood, collected at week 4, from a patient treated with tofacitinib. The CDR3 bases are TGTGCCAGCAGCGTAGACGGGGCCAATCAGCCCCAGCATTTT. Translated: CASSVDGANQPQHF.